The clone carrying this T cell receptor (beta chain) was recorded a few times. The antigen remains undetermined. This entry is derived from a study of vaccination and CD4 T cells after COVID-19. Across the whole study: The stimulus for the cells was overlapping spike peptides derived from SARS-CoV-2, HCoV-NL63, HCoV-OC43 and HCoV-229E.

Sequence data for DNA of cultured CD4+ T cells were generated by the Oncomine TCR Beta short-read assay. Via MiXCR, TCRdb re-called the PCR reads, giving one row per CDR3 protein. The table lists roughly 16,000 distinct CDR3 sequences, roughly 25% of them singletons, with about 24% in the top ten. Treatment noted: roughly 11-day PBMC culture with coronavirus spike peptide pools or control peptides (ViraFEST assay). Expansion of antigen-specific T cells with peptide pools by ViraFEST preceded sequencing of TCRs. Negative selection isolated the CD4+ T cells once the cells had been cultured for 10 days. The germline gives CDR1 MNHEY, CDR2 SVGEGT. The CDR3 totals 15 residues. V lost 5 bases and J lost 8; bases outside the gene matches: 9.

The rearrangement uses TRBV6-2 or TRBV6-3 and TRBJ1-2, with 12 bases identical to TRBD1. The specimen was cultured CD4+ T cells from blood. The receptor was derived from a human donor with COVID-19. This CDR3 is CASSPAGTGGRGYTF. The CDR3 nucleotides are TGTGCCAGCAGTCCAGCCGGGACAGGGGGCCGCGGCTACACCTTC.